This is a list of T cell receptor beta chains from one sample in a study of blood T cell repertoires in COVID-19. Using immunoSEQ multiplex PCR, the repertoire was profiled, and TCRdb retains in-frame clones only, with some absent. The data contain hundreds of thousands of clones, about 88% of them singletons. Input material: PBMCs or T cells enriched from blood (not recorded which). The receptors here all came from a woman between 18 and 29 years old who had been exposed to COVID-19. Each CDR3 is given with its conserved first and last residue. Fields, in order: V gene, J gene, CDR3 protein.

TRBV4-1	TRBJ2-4	CASSLGLAGEKNIQYF
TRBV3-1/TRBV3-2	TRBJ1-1	CASSPARAGAEAFF
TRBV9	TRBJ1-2	CASSVAGQQYYGYTF
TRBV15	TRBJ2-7	CATSRGGTGSYEQYF
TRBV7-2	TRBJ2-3	CASSLRQGRSTDTQYF
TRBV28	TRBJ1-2	CASSLPPEGYGYTF
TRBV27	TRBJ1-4	CASSLYSNEKLFF
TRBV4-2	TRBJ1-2	CASSQVQANYGYTF
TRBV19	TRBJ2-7	CASSPSQGSDYEQYF
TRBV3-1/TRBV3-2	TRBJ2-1	CASSRSSGGYNEQFF
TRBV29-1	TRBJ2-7	CSVGSGTGGSEQYF
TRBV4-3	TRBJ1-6	CASSQEWGPHSPLHF
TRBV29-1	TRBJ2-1	CSVDRPGTRPLDEQFF
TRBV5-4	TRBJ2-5	CASSLGGGEETQYF
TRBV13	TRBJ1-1	CASSTTGGGEAFF
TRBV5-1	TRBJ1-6	CASRPTGGTNNSPLHF
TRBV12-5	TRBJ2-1	CASGLALGGGHNEQFF
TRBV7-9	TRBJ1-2	CASSLQGANYGYTF
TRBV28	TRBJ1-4	CASRRTGTNEKLFF
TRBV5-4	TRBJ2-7	CASSLGRESYEQYF
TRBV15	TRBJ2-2	CATSRSLAGGNTGELFF
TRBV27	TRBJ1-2	CASSTGGWGYTF
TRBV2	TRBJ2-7	CASSGQGMGEQYF
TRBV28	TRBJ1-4	CASKPGQGHEKLFF
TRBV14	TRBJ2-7	CASSSQGVKYF
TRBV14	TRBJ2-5	CASSLFYPDRNKETQYF
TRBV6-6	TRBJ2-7	CASKRPSSYEQYF
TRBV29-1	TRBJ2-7	CSVADRGGSYEQYF
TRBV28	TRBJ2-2	CASSLPSGELFF
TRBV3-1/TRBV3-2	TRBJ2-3	CASSIYSSSDTQYF
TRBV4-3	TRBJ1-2	CASSRQAINYGYTF
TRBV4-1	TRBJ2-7	CASSLALYREQYF
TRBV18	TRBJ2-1	CASLTRGTGAHEQFF
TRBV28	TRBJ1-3	CASSTGGANGNTIYF
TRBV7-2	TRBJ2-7	CASSSGLIYEQYF
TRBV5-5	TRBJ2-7	CASSLLGSYEQYF
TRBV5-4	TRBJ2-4	CASSLDASGKVGAKNIQYF
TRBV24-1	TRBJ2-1	CATSDPGNEQFF
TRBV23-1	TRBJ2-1	CASSQWGLAGESSYNEQFF
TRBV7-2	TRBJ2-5	CASSQQGAKETQYF
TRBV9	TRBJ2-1	CASSTRVGTGGSNEQFF
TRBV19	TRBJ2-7	CASSSIDRYYEQYF
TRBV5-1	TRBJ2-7	CASSLEDRLYYEQYF
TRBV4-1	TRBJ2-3	CASSHRSGLAGTTDTQYF
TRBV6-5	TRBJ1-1	CASTLTRNTEAFF
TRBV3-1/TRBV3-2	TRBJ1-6	CASSQAAGGRSPLHF
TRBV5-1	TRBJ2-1	CASSRQQGAGEQFF